What follows are 24 T cell receptor beta chains derived from one specimen sequenced in a study of regulatory T cells in long-lasting Graves disease. Construction of TCR beta libraries relied on iRepertoire HTBI primers and on Arm-PCR targeting CDR3 regions. TCRdb reprocessed the multiplex PCR reads with MiXCR, giving one entry per CDR3 protein. The table includes roughly 560,000 distinct CDR3 sequences, around 12% detected once. Time point of the sample: newly diagnosed GD, antithyroid drugs for less than 3 months. Extracted PBMC RNA gave rise to the TCR library. The same specimen was also included in a second study, on T cells in Graves' hyperthyroidism and ophthalmopathy.

The input for sequencing was peripheral blood mononuclear cells (PBMCs), taken at new diagnosis, from a patient treated with antithyroid drugs. Source of these receptors: a woman in her twenties or thirties with Graves disease.

As to this clonotype: The junction does not match germline at one end; this may be a read error. The CDR3 coding sequence is TGTACCAGCAGCTTGGGGCAGGCGACTTATGGCTACACCTTC. Protein sequence: CTSSLGQATYGYTF. This chain links TRBV5-4 with TRBJ1-2, with a tentative D call TRBD1 (5 bases). In germline, CDR1 is SGHNT, CDR2 YYREEE (reference sequence). The CDR3 extends over 14 amino acids.

This clonotype was counted ten times or more. This sequence joins TRBV6-1 and TRBJ2-5, with 12 positions matching TRBD2. After removal of 3 bases from V and 2 bases from J, the junction contained 4 bases not matched to a gene. Germline V gene sequence: CDR1 MNHNS, CDR2 SASEGT. The CDR3 has 16 residues. The CDR3 bases are TGTGCCAGCAGTGACAGACTAGCGGGGGTACAAGAGACCCAGTACTTC. This codes for CASSDRLAGVQETQYF.

This clonotype was seen many times. This chain connects TRBV11-3 to TRBJ2-7, with D uncertain. The CDR3 extends over 15 amino acids. Per the germline V gene, CDR1 is SGHNT and CDR2 is YENEEA. Trimming stripped 0 bases from V and 5 bases from J, with 14 bases between. The CDR3 bases are TGTGCCAGCAGCTTAGATGCGGTTCGGATGGACGAGCAGTACTTC. Protein: CASSLDAVRMDEQYF.

The chain links TRBV6-4 to TRBJ2-1; 8 bases fit TRBD2. CDR3 size: 15 residues. Germline trimming cut 6 bases from V and 9 bases from J; bases unmatched to any gene: 13. CDR1 is MRHNA, CDR2 SNTAGT, per germline. The DNA of the CDR3 is TGTGCCAGCAGCCGGCTAGCGGGCCAAAGCGGTGAGCAGTTCTTC. Its translation: CASSRLAGQSGEQFF.

As regards this clonotype: This may arise from a read error, as a much more abundant clone is one base away. The chain combines TRBV27 with TRBJ1-1; TRBD1 matches 10 bases. Germline V gene lookup returns CDR1 MNHEY and CDR2 SMNVEV (reference sequence). This CDR3 has 14 amino acids. The CDR3 DNA is TGTGCCCGCAGTACGACAGGGGGCGTTTCTGAAGCTTTCTTT. Residues: CARSTTGGVSEAFF.

Only a few counts were recorded for this clonotype. The chain links TRBV7-2 to TRBJ1-1; no firm D call. V was cut by 5 bases and J by 5 bases, with 6 bases left in between. The germline CDR1 and CDR2 sequences are SGHTA and FQGNSA. CDR3 length equals 11 residues. This CDR3 is CASSPFTEAFF. The CDR3 nucleotides are TGTGCCAGCAGCCCCTTTACTGAAGCTTTCTTT.

This clonotype was picked up many times. This rearrangement joins TRBV2 to TRBJ2-2; TRBD1 aligns across 8 bases. V gave up 4 bases and J gave up 4 bases; unmatched junction bases: 11. The CDR3 contains 17 residues. CDR1 and CDR2 (germline): SNHLY, FYNNEI. As DNA, the CDR3 is TGTGCCAGCAGTGTTCGGACAGGGATTTATCCCACCGGGGAGCTGTTTTTT. Protein: CASSVRTGIYPTGELFF.

There are many counts of this clonotype. The gene calls are TRBV30 and TRBJ2-3, with 7 bases lining up with TRBD2. Germline lookup yields CDR1 GTSNPN and CDR2 SVGIG (reference sequence). The CDR3 sequence is 13 residues long. Trimming cost V 3 bases and J 4 bases; bases outside gene matches: 4. The CDR3 loop is CAWRRESADTQYF. Here the CDR3 DNA reads TGTGCCTGGAGGCGGGAGAGCGCAGATACGCAGTATTTT.

In its sample, this clonotype was seen many times. This chain connects TRBV2 to TRBJ2-2, with a possible D match to TRBD1 (6 bases). Looked up from germline, CDR1 is SNHLY and CDR2 is FYNNEI. CDR3 length: 14 amino acids. V was pared by 8 bases and J by 4 bases, with 14 bases between. Here the CDR3 DNA reads TGTGCCAGCGGCGGACAGCCTATCACCGGGGAGCTGTTTTTT. The encoded protein is CASGGQPITGELFF.

This sequence joins TRBV5-1 and TRBJ2-1; 7 nucleotides align to TRBD1. V was pared by 7 bases and J by 10 bases, with 14 bases of the junction left unmatched. Germline V gene data show CDR1 as SGHRS and CDR2 as YFSETQ. The CDR3 runs to 14 residues. The CDR3 region is CASGYRQGVSEQFF. The DNA of the CDR3 is TGCGCCAGCGGGTATAGACAGGGAGTCTCGGAGCAGTTCTTC.

This clonotype was observed at least ten times. The V gene is TRBV6-5, the J gene TRBJ2-3, with TRBD2 matching 7 bases. Trimming cost V 0 bases and J 1 base; bases outside gene matches: 7. From germline, CDR1 is MNHEY and CDR2 SVGAGI. The CDR3 extends over 17 amino acids. The CDR3 bases are TGTGCCAGCAGTTACTCGCGCGGGAGAAGCGGCACAGATACGCAGTATTTT. It is translated as CASSYSRGRSGTDTQYF.

This clonotype appeared many times. The V gene is TRBV30, the J gene TRBJ1-6; D might be TRBD1 (5 bases). V was trimmed by 2 bases and J by 5 bases, leaving 19 bases between them. Germline V lookup: CDR1 GTSNPN, CDR2 SVGIG (reference sequence). There are 17 residues in the CDR3. The CDR3 loop reads CAWSFFRTSNHNSPLHF. CDR3 coding DNA: TGTGCCTGGAGTTTCTTCCGGACATCGAATCATAATTCACCCCTCCACTTT.

This sequence joins TRBV7-2 and TRBJ2-1; D call uncertain. This CDR3 contains 14 residues. V was clipped by 3 bases and J by 8 bases, with 14 bases between them. CDR1 and CDR2 from the germline V gene are SGHTA and FQGNSA. The CDR3 sequence: CASSFLSSRDEQFF. The DNA of the CDR3 is TGTGCCAGCAGCTTCCTTTCGTCTCGTGATGAGCAGTTCTTC.

This clonotype was picked up many times. The rearrangement joins TRBV7-2 to TRBJ2-7, with 8 bases aligning to TRBD2. The CDR3 is 14 amino acids. Germline V CDR1 and CDR2: SGHTA, FQGNSA. V shed 2 bases and J 1 base; nucleotides not matched to a gene: 1. The CDR3 DNA reads TGTGCCAGCAGCTTACGCGGGAGGTCCTACGAGCAGTACTTC. Translating it yields CASSLRGRSYEQYF.

This chain joins TRBV6-1 and TRBJ2-1; possibly TRBD1 for D (6 bases). The CDR3 extends over 13 amino acids. The V end was cut by 6 bases, the J end by 4 bases, with 10 bases between. Germline V gene data show CDR1 as MNHNS and CDR2 as SASEGT. The CDR3 here is CASRRTAYNEQFF. DNA for the CDR3: TGTGCCAGCAGGAGGACAGCTTACAATGAGCAGTTCTTC.

This clonotype was recorded many times. V and J are TRBV6-1 and TRBJ2-7; D is possibly TRBD1 (6 bases). Trimming pared 6 bases from V and 3 bases from J, leaving 18 bases between. The CDR3 totals 15 residues. The germline CDR1 and CDR2 sequences are MNHNS and SASEGT. Written as DNA, the CDR3 is TGTGCCAGCAGCGAACAGGGATATGCAGACTACGAGCAGTACTTC. The encoded protein is CASSEQGYADYEQYF.

This clonotype was seen many times. This sequence joins TRBV6-9 and TRBJ2-7, with 8 bases matching TRBD1. After removal of 4 bases from V and 0 bases from J, the junction contained 8 bases not matched to a gene. CDR1 and CDR2 (germline): MNHGY, SVAAGI. The CDR3 is 16 amino acids. CDR3 DNA sequence: TGTGCCAGCAGTTCGCCGGGACAGGCTACCTCCTACGAGCAGTACTTC. As protein: CASSSPGQATSYEQYF.

This clonotype came up many times. This rearrangement joins TRBV28 to TRBJ1-2; 8 positions match TRBD1. There are 18 residues in the CDR3. Germline V gene data show CDR1 as MDHEN and CDR2 as SYDVKM. V was pared by 0 bases and J by 1 base, with 10 bases of the junction left unmatched. DNA of the CDR3: TGTGCCAGCAGTTTATGGAGACAGGGGATTCGGGATAACTATGGCTACACCTTC. It yields the protein CASSLWRQGIRDNYGYTF.

This clonotype appeared a few times. V usage is TRBV15 and J usage is TRBJ1-5; possibly TRBD1 for D (5 bases). V was trimmed by 2 bases and J by 5 bases, leaving 10 bases between them. Germline CDR1 reads LNHNV; CDR2 reads YYDKDF (reference sequence). The CDR3 covers 14 residues. The CDR3: CATSRQGLYQPQHF. As DNA, the CDR3 is TGTGCCACCAGCAGACAGGGTTTGTATCAGCCCCAGCATTTT.

This rearrangement joins TRBV7-9 to TRBJ2-1, with D perhaps TRBD2 (5 bases). V was clipped by 2 bases and J by 6 bases, with 11 bases between them. The CDR3 runs to 14 residues. Germline V CDR1 and CDR2: SEHNR, FQNEAQ (reference sequence). The CDR3 region is CASSLSPGSNEQFF. The CDR3 DNA reads TGTGCCAGCAGCTTAAGCCCGGGGAGCAATGAGCAGTTCTTC.

This clonotype was observed at least ten times. The J gene is TRBJ1-6, the V gene TRBV11-2; weak D call: TRBD1 (5 bases). The germline V and J ends were trimmed by 6 bases and 8 bases, with 17 bases remaining between them. CDR3 length: 15 amino acids. The germline V gene encodes CDR1 SGHAT and CDR2 FQNNGV. The CDR3 here is CASRQGTSGDSPLHF. The CDR3, as DNA: TGTGCCAGCAGACAAGGGACCTCGGGTGATTCACCCCTCCACTTT.

This clonotype occurred many times. The chain carries TRBV15 and TRBJ2-7; D is uncertain. The V gene lost 0 bases and the J gene lost 12 bases, with 21 bases spanning the gap. CDR1 and CDR2 (germline): LNHNV, YYDKDF (reference sequence). The CDR3 is 15 residues long. The CDR3 region has the DNA TGTGCCACCAGCAGAGATCTCGCGGTGGCGACCCCCCGGTACTTC. Amino acid sequence: CATSRDLAVATPRYF.

This clonotype occurred a few times. This chain links TRBV7-9 with TRBJ2-6; TRBD1 matches at 10 bases. Germline loops: CDR1 SEHNR, CDR2 FQNEAQ (reference sequence). V lost 4 bases, J lost 4 bases, and 7 bases stayed unmatched. This CDR3 comprises 17 residues. The CDR3: CASSSRTGGPGANVLTF. The CDR3 bases are TGTGCCAGCAGCTCGAGGACAGGGGGACCCGGGGCCAACGTCCTGACTTTC.

This clonotype was recorded many times. The J gene is TRBJ2-7, the V gene TRBV11-2; D not certain. The length of the CDR3 is 16 residues. The V and J ends lost 5 bases and 2 bases respectively, with 19 bases between them. The germline V gene encodes CDR1 SGHAT and CDR2 FQNNGV. CDR3 amino acids: CASSLLVSNPAYEQYF. DNA for the CDR3: TGTGCCAGCAGCCTCCTTGTTTCGAACCCTGCCTACGAGCAGTACTTC.